A selection of T cell receptor beta chains follows, all from one sample in a study of T cells in narcolepsy. Here immunoSEQ multiplex PCR was the method, and the copy in TCRdb shows in-frame clones only, minus some. The sample contains more than 30,000 clones, under 85% of which appear only once. Sequences were obtained from CD45RA- memory CD4+ T cells from PBMCs. These receptors were obtained from a human donor with narcolepsy. The CDR3 runs from the conserved cysteine through the conserved F or W. A D gene is named only where the DNA matches it firmly. Some rows mark clone size as missing; the rest say once, few, many or name a class of expanded clone.

abundance	v_gene	j_gene	d_gene	CDR3nt	CDR3aa
-	TRBV6-5	TRBJ2-5	TRBD1	TGTGCCAGCAGCCCGGGACAGCAAGAGACCCAGTACTTC	CASSPGQQETQYF
once	TRBV19	TRBJ2-7	TRBD1	TGTGCCAGTAGCCCTAGACGTGGCAGGGGGCGTCAAGAGCAGTACTTC	CASSPRRGRGRQEQYF
once	TRBV5-1	TRBJ2-5	-	TGCGCCAGCAGTGAGTCCTATGGGGCGGAGACCCAGTACTTC	CASSESYGAETQYF
-	TRBV18	TRBJ2-1	-	TGTGCCAGCTCACCCCCGGTTACAATGCATAATGAGCAGTTCTTC	CASSPPVTMHNEQFF
-	TRBV5-1	TRBJ2-3	-	TGCGCCAGCAGCTTGGACGGGGGACACACAGATACGCAGTATTTT	CASSLDGGHTDTQYF
-	TRBV28	TRBJ2-7	-	TGTGCCAGCGGTCAACCGACCTACGAGCAGTACTTC	CASGQPTYEQYF
-	TRBV7-8	TRBJ2-5	-	TGTGCCAGCCAAGTGTATGACCAAGAGACCCAGTACTTC	CASQVYDQETQYF
few	TRBV5-4	TRBJ2-1	TRBD2	TGTGCCAGCAGCTTGGAGGGACTATTCGGTGAGCAGTTCTTC	CASSLEGLFGEQFF
-	TRBV7-3	TRBJ2-3	-	TGTGCCAGCAGCTTAGTAAAGGCAGATACGCAGTATTTT	CASSLVKADTQYF
-	TRBV11-2	TRBJ1-1	-	TGTGCCAGCGGGGGGGAGTACACTGAAGCTTTCTTT	CASGGEYTEAFF
-	TRBV13	TRBJ2-3	-	TGTGCCAGCAGCTTATCGGCCGGTAGCACAGATACGCAGTATTTT	CASSLSAGSTDTQYF
-	TRBV5-1	TRBJ1-1	TRBD1	TGCGCCAGCAGCCCCAACAGGGGGCAGGTGACTGAAGCTTTCTTT	CASSPNRGQVTEAFF
-	TRBV18	TRBJ1-1	TRBD1	TGTGCCAGCTCTATGGCAGGGGGCCAGGACACTGAAGCTTTCTTT	CASSMAGGQDTEAFF
-	TRBV7-9	TRBJ1-1	TRBD1	TGTGCCAGCAGCCAACCGGGACAGGGGAGGATGGCTTTCTTT	CASSQPGQGRMAFF
once	TRBV19	TRBJ2-5	TRBD2	TGTGCCAGTAGCACTAGCGGGGGGGCTGATGGGACCCAGTACTTC	CASSTSGGADGTQYF
-	TRBV1	TRBJ1-1	-	TGCACCAGCAGCCAAGAAAGGAGGAGACTGAACACTGAAGCTTTCTTT	CTSSQERRRLNTEAFF
-	TRBV6-5	TRBJ1-1	-	TGTGCCAGCAGTTACTCGAGGGGGTATCTTGGGACTGAAGCTTTCTTT	CASSYSRGYLGTEAFF
-	TRBV29-1	TRBJ2-7	-	TGCAGCGTTGAAGATCGGGAACGCCGGCAGTACTTC	CSVEDRERRQYF
-	TRBV6-5	TRBJ1-1	-	TGTGCCAGCACCTCATTTAATAGGGGGACTGAAGCTTTCTTT	CASTSFNRGTEAFF
-	TRBV29-1	TRBJ1-1	-	TGCAGCGTTGAAGATCCGGCAGCTAGTCGTGAAGCTTTCTTT	CSVEDPAASREAFF
-	TRBV27	TRBJ2-7	-	TGTGCCAGCAGTTTAGGGGGCTACGAGCAGTACTTC	CASSLGGYEQYF
few	TRBV10-2	TRBJ1-4	-	TGCGCCAGCAGTGAGTCCAGCAACAGGGTTGAAAAACTGTTTTTT	CASSESSNRVEKLFF
-	TRBV2	TRBJ1-6	-	TGTGCCAGCAGTGAAGGGTCAGGAGAAATTTATAATTCACCCCTCCACTTT	CASSEGSGEIYNSPLHF
-	TRBV6-5	TRBJ1-5	-	TGTGCCAGCAGCCCGGCAGGGTTCTCCAATCAGCCCCAGCATTTT	CASSPAGFSNQPQHF
once	TRBV2	TRBJ1-1	-	TGTGCCAGCAGTGGAGGGCAGGGGAACATGAACACTGAAGCTTTCTTT	CASSGGQGNMNTEAFF
-	TRBV6-5	TRBJ1-2	TRBD1	TGTGCCAGCAGTTCAACAGGACAGGCCGCTAACTATGGCTACACCTTC	CASSSTGQAANYGYTF
-	TRBV9	TRBJ2-5	-	TGTGCCAGCAGCGTAGTCGGGGTACAAGAGACCCAGTACTTC	CASSVVGVQETQYF
-	TRBV7-6	TRBJ2-5	-	TGTGCCAGCAGCTCATCAGAGACCCAGTACTTC	CASSSSETQYF
once	TRBV7-2	TRBJ1-5	-	TGTGCCAGCAGCTTAGACAGGGGCAATCAGCCCCAGCATTTT	CASSLDRGNQPQHF
-	TRBV29-1	TRBJ1-2	-	TGCAGCTTCGGGCAGGATGAGAACTATGGCTACACCTTC	CSFGQDENYGYTF
-	TRBV6-5	TRBJ1-3	-	TGTGCCAGCAGTTTGGGGTCGTACTCTGGAAACACCATATATTTT	CASSLGSYSGNTIYF
-	TRBV2	TRBJ1-6	-	TGTGCCAGCAGTGCCTCCTTGGGCGCCTATAATTCACCCCTCCACTTT	CASSASLGAYNSPLHF
few	TRBV6-6	TRBJ1-1	-	TGTGCCAGCAGTACGGTCGGGACTGAAGCTTTCTTT	CASSTVGTEAFF
-	TRBV5-1	TRBJ1-4	-	TGCGCCAGCAGCTTGGACAGTGAAAAACTGTTTTTT	CASSLDSEKLFF
once	TRBV7-9	TRBJ1-5	TRBD1	TGTGCCAGCAGCCCAGGGGGGACGAGCAGTCAGCCCCAGCATTTT	CASSPGGTSSQPQHF
once	TRBV6-5	TRBJ1-2	-	TGTGCCAGCAGTTATCGGGCTCGGCAGGGGTTCAGTGGCTACACCTTC	CASSYRARQGFSGYTF
-	TRBV30	TRBJ1-4	-	TGTGCCTGGAGTCCCTTTGAACGCTTACGTTGGAATGAAAAACTGTTTTTT	CAWSPFERLRWNEKLFF
-	TRBV7-8	TRBJ2-1	-	TGTGCCAGCAGCGCAGGTGGTTCAGGGTTGCTCAATGAGCAGTTCTTC	CASSAGGSGLLNEQFF
-	TRBV5-1	TRBJ2-6	-	TGCGCCAGCAGCTTAGGGCCCGGAGGTAGGCCTGGGGCCAACGTCCTGACTTTC	CASSLGPGGRPGANVLTF
-	TRBV5-1	TRBJ1-6	-	TGCGCCAGCAACCTTGGACGGAACGATTCACCCCTCCACTTT	CASNLGRNDSPLHF
-	TRBV7-9	TRBJ2-7	TRBD1	TGTGCCAGCAGCCGGGACAGAGGGGTCTACGAGCAGTACTTC	CASSRDRGVYEQYF